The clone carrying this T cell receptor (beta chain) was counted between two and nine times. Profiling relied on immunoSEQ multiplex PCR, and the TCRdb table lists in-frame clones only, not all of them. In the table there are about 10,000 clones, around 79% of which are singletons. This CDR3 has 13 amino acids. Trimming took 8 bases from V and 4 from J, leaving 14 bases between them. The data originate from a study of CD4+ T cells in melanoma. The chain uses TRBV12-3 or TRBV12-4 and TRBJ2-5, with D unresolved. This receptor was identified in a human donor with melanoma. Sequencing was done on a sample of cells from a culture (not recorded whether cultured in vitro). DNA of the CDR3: TGTGCCAGCGCGGCAGGTGAGGCAGAGACCCAGTACTTC. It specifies CASAAGEAETQYF.